The 6 T cell receptor beta chains in this list originate from one sample, sequenced in a study of blood T cell repertoires in COVID-19. Data came from immunoSEQ multiplex PCR; TCRdb stores just in-frame clones and leaves some out. The data show 110,000 or so clones, with 70% to 90% seen just once and approximately 4.5% held by the top ten. The sequencing sample was made of peripheral blood. These TCRs come from a woman in her forties or fifties with acute or convalescent COVID-19.

Only a few counts were recorded for this clone. The chain links TRBV24-1 to TRBJ2-3; the match to TRBD1 covers 7 bases. CDR1 KGHDR and CDR2 SFDVKD come from the germline V gene. V was clipped by 7 bases and J by 8 bases; unmatched bases: 14. The CDR3 contains 15 residues. In DNA form, the CDR3 reads TGTGCCACCAGCGACTGGACAGGAAAAATGGGTACGCAGTATTTT. This encodes CATSDWTGKMGTQYF.

The chain links TRBV4-1 to TRBJ2-7; the D is unclear. This CDR3 region has 15 residues. In germline, CDR1 is MGHRA, CDR2 YSYEKL. V lost 1 base and J 5 bases, leaving 15 bases between the germline ends. Here the CDR3 reads CASSQGAGRLDEQYF. The CDR3 DNA sequence: TGCGCCAGCAGCCAAGGGGCAGGTCGGTTGGACGAGCAGTACTTC.

The rearrangement links TRBV5-6 to TRBJ2-1, with 11 bases that match TRBD1. The CDR3 spans 15 residues. Germline V gives CDR1 SGHDT, CDR2 YYEEEE. V dropped 5 bases and J dropped 4; count of bases not matched to a gene: 5. DNA of the CDR3: TGTGCCAGCAGACCCGGGACAGGGGGATACAATGAGCAGTTCTTC. Translating gives CASRPGTGGYNEQFF.

The J gene is TRBJ1-2, the V gene TRBV15; TRBD1 is a possible D gene (5 bases). V lost 5 bases and J lost 3, with 13 bases in between. Germline CDR1 is LNHNV and CDR2 is YYDKDF (reference sequence). The CDR3 totals 14 residues. The DNA for the CDR3 is TGTGCCACCAGCCCGGACACTGGCGACTATGGCTACACCTTC. Its translation: CATSPDTGDYGYTF.

The chain is built from TRBV7-9 and TRBJ1-1; 8 nucleotides line up with TRBD1. The germline gives CDR1 SEHNR, CDR2 FQNEAQ (reference sequence). The CDR3 has 17 residues. Unmatched junction bases numbered 15, after V lost 5 bases and J lost 4 bases. This CDR3 is CASSPQFIDRGSTEAFF. CDR3 DNA: TGTGCCAGCAGCCCCCAGTTCATTGACAGGGGTAGCACTGAAGCTTTCTTT. The full variable domain, rest sourced from reference TRBV7-9 and TRBJ1-1, is DTGVSQNPRHKITKRGQNVTFRCDPISEHNRLYWYRQTLGQGPEFLTYFQNEAQLEKSRLLSDRFSAERPKGSFSTLEIQRTEQGDSAMYLCASSPQFIDRGSTEAFFGQGTRLTVV.

The chain combines TRBV28 with TRBJ1-2, with 8 positions matching TRBD1. The germline V gene has CDR1 MDHEN and CDR2 SYDVKM. CDR3 length: 14 residues. Trimming cost V 4 bases and J 6 bases; bases outside gene matches: 7. CDR3 sequence (DNA): TGTGCCAGCAGTTCAACCGGACAGGGCAATGGCTACACCTTC. It yields the protein CASSSTGQGNGYTF.